This T cell receptor beta chain was obtained from a study of STAT3 mutations in large granular lymphocyte leukemia. Study at large: Roughly half of the longitudinally sequenced T-LGLL patients carried detectable canonical activating STAT3 mutations. Study observations and caveats: Every T-LGLL patient had at least one immunodominant TCRbeta clonotype. In several patients, dominant TCR clone burden exceeded STAT3 mutant burden.

Average productive template count per sample was 35,000 to 45,000. Profiled with immunoSEQ multiplex PCR; TCRdb holds only in-frame clones, not every one. Of about 10,000 clones listed, around nine tenths are singletons. The CDR3 runs to 16 residues. Unmatched junction bases numbered 16, after V lost 4 bases and J lost 7 bases. CDR1 is SGHRS and CDR2 is YFSETQ in the germline V gene. This clone was counted a single time. Its cognate antigen is unknown. The chain couples TRBV5-1 to TRBJ2-5, with 7 positions matching TRBD1. The sequence came from a man aged 60 to 69 with T-cell large granular lymphocyte leukemia. Some clones in this sample may be carry-over from other donors' samples. The specimen was peripheral blood mononuclear cells. CDR3 residues: CASSTSAGGRAGTQYF. DNA of the CDR3: TGCGCCAGCAGCACGTCGGCAGGGGGTCGAGCCGGGACCCAGTACTTC. Using reference TRBV5-1 and TRBJ2-5 for the parts outside the CDR3, the full variable domain is KAGVTQTPRYLIKTRGQQVTLSCSPISGHRSVSWYQQTPGQGLQFLFEYFSETQRNKGNFPGRFSGRQFSNSRSEMNVSTLELGDSALYLCASSTSAGGRAGTQYFGPGTRLLVL.